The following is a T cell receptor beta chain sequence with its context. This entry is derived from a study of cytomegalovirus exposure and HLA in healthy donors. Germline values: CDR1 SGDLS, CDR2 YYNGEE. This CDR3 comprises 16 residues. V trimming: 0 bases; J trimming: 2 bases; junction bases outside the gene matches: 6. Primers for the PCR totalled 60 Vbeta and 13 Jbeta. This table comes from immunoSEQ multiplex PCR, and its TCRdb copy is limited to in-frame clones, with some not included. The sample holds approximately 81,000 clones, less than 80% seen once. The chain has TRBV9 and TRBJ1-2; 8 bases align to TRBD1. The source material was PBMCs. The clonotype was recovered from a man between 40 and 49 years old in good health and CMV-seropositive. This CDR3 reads CASSVGEGQGNYGYTF. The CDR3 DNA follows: TGTGCCAGCAGCGTAGGGGAAGGACAGGGCAACTATGGCTACACCTTC.